A selection of T cell receptor beta chains follows, all from one sample in a study of tumor and adjacent non-tumor tissue in lung cancer. TCRdb passed the multiplex PCR reads through MiXCR, listing each CDR3 protein once. The data show over 110,000 distinct CDR3 sequences, around 67% seen once. Sequences were obtained from lung tumor tissue. Receptor source: a man aged 60-69 years with small cell lung cancer. CDR3s include the opening cysteine and the closing phenylalanine or tryptophan.

v_gene	j_gene	CDR3aa
TRBV13	TRBJ1-4	CASSLVTQGLKKNCF
TRBV6-5	TRBJ1-6	CASSYSIWGQDNSPLNF
TRBV28	TRBJ1-5	CASNRDLNQPQHF
TRBV11-2	TRBJ2-2	CASSLVMAGNTGELFF
TRBV11-3	TRBJ2-2	CAISYLLDGGELFF
TRBV5-5	TRBJ2-3	CTSSRGGPTDTQYF
TRBV20-1	TRBJ1-1	CGAGDLDAEAFF
TRBV29-1	TRBJ2-1	CSGRGRGFEQFF
TRBV5-1	TRBJ2-1	CASTLVPGYNEQFF
TRBV28	TRBJ2-1	CASSSSGLAGGNEQFF
TRBV6-6	TRBJ2-5	CASSYLLQETQYF
TRBV29-1	TRBJ2-1	CSVGTGLDEQFF
TRBV29-1	TRBJ2-3	CSVETNGRSDTQYF
TRBV5-1	TRBJ2-5	CASSEGLVVALETQYF
TRBV12-3/TRBV12-4	TRBJ2-2	CASTLRLALTGELFF
TRBV18	TRBJ2-1	CASSLLRTEQFF
TRBV20-1	TRBJ2-1	CSATRGASGDNEQFF
TRBV4-2	TRBJ2-5	CASSQGGGQETQYF
TRBV6-5	TRBJ1-1	CASSKTGTTQGGAFF
TRBV6-6	TRBJ2-1	CASTYGGTHNEQFF
TRBV5-6	TRBJ1-2	CASSLTGGGYGYTF
TRBV5-6	TRBJ2-1	CASSLDPLRPGSSYNEQFF
TRBV7-9	TRBJ1-5	CASSLGGGGNQSQHF
TRBV11-1	TRBJ2-1	CASSVGYGTLYNEQFF
TRBV28	TRBJ2-7	CASSPPDRGAVYDQYF
TRBV20-1	TRBJ2-3	CSAIEAGLLGSGYF
TRBV11-3	TRBJ1-2	CASSKTGNYGYTF
TRBV11-2	TRBJ1-3	CASSRGVRNTIYF
TRBV29-1	TRBJ2-3	CSVNRRTGASDTQYF
TRBV20-1	TRBJ2-2	CSARDRVRSSELFF
TRBV11-1	TRBJ2-7	CASSSTGTGGFEQYF
TRBV6-6	TRBJ2-7	CVSSYQDSRVDEQYF
TRBV29-1	TRBJ2-3	CSVTSGTTDTQYF
TRBV6-1	TRBJ2-1	CASRPGTSGSTEQFF
TRBV30	TRBJ1-5	CAWTSDRTHNQPQHF
TRBV29-1	TRBJ2-1	CSVSGQGADERFF
TRBV11-2	TRBJ2-2	CASSLHAPGTGELFF
TRBV20-1	TRBJ2-1	CSAITGWEDEQFF
TRBV28	TRBJ2-3	CASGVSTDTQYF
TRBV6-2/TRBV6-3	TRBJ1-2	CASSTVPGTGTSGYTF
TRBV28	TRBJ2-7	CASSRQGLYEQYF
TRBV20-1	TRBJ1-4	CSALILADVTNEKLFF
TRBV6-1	TRBJ2-4	CASSETTGQRTTKNIQYF